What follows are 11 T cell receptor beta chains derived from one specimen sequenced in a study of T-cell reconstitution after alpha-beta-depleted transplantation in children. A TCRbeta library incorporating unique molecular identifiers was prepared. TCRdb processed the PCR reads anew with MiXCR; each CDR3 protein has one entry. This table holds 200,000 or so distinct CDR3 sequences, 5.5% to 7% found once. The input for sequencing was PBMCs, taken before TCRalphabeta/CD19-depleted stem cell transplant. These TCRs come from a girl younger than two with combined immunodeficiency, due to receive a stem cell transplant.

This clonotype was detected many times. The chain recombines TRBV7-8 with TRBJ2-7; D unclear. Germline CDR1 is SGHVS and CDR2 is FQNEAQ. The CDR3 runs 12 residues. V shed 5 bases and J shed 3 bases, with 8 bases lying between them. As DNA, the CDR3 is TGTGCCAGCAGCGTACGTGGCTACGAGCAGTACTTC. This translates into CASSVRGYEQYF.

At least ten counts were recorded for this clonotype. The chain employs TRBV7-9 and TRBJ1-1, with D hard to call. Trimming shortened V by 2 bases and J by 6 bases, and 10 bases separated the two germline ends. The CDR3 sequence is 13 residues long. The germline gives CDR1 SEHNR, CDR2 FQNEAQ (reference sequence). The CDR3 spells CASSLTGYAEAFF. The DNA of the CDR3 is TGTGCCAGCAGCTTAACGGGGTACGCTGAAGCTTTCTTT.

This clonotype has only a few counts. CDR3 region: CASSVVRVSYGYTF. The CDR3 DNA sequence: TGTGCCAGCAGCGTAGTCCGGGTCTCCTATGGCTACACCTTC. The chain is built from TRBV7-2 and TRBJ1-2; D is unresolved. From germline, CDR1 is SGHTA and CDR2 FQGNSA. V was cut by 5 bases and J by 4 bases, with 14 bases left in between. The CDR3 loop spans 14 amino acids.

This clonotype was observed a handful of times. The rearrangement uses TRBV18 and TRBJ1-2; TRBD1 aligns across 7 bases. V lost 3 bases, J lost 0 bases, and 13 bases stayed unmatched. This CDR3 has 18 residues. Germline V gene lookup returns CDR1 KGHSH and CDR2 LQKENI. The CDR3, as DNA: TGTGCCAGCTCACCTAAACAGGACAGGAGAAGCTCTAACTATGGCTACACCTTC. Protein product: CASSPKQDRRSSNYGYTF.

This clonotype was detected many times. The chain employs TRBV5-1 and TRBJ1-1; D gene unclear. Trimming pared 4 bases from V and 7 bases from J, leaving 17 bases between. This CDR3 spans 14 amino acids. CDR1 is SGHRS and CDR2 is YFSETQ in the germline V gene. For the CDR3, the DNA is TGCGCCAGCAGCATTACGGTGGCTAAAGGTGAAGCTTTCTTT. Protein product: CASSITVAKGEAFF. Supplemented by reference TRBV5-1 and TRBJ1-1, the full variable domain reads KAGVTQTPRYLIKTRGQQVTLSCSPISGHRSVSWYQQTPGQGLQFLFEYFSETQRNKGNFPGRFSGRQFSNSRSEMNVSTLELGDSALYLCASSITVAKGEAFFGQGTRLTVV.

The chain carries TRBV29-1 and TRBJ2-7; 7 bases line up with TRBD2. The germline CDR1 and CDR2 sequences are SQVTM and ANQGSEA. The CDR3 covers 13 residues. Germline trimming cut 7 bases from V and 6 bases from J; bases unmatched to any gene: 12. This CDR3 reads CSATGRRGFEQYF. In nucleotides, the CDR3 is TGCAGCGCCACCGGGAGGCGCGGTTTCGAGCAGTACTTC.

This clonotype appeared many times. CDR3 sequence reads: CAISDQWSYEQYF. The CDR3 region has the DNA TGTGCCATCAGTGATCAGTGGTCCTACGAGCAGTACTTC. This sequence joins TRBV10-3 and TRBJ2-7; D ambiguous. This CDR3 comprises 13 residues. The V end was cut by 3 bases, the J end by 1 base, with 7 bases between. From germline, CDR1 is ENHRY and CDR2 SYGVKD.

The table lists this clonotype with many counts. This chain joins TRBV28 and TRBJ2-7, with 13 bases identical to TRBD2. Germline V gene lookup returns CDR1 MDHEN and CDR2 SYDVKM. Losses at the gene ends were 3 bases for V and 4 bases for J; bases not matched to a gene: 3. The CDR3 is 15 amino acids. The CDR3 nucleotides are TGTGCCAGCAGTTTTAGGACTAGCGGGAGTTACGAGCAGTACTTC. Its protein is CASSFRTSGSYEQYF.

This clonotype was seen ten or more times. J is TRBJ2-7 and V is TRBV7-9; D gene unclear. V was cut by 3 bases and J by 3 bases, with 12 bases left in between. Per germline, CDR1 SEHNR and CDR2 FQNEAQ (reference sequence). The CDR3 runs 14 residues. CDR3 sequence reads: CASSFEARDYEQYF. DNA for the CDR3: TGTGCCAGCAGCTTCGAAGCCAGAGACTACGAGCAGTACTTC.

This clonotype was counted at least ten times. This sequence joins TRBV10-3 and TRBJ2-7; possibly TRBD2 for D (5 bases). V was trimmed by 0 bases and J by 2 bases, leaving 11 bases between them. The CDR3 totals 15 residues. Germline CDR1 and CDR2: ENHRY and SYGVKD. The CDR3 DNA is TGTGCCATCAGTGAGTCGGGCGACGGGGCCTACGAGCAGTACTTC. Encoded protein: CAISESGDGAYEQYF.

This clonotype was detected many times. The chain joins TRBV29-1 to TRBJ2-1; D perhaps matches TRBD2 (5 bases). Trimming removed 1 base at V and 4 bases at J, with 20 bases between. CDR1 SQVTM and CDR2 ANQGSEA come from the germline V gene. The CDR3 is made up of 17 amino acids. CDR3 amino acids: CSVEGLTSRVRYNEQFF. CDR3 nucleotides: TGCAGCGTTGAAGGACTAACTTCGAGAGTACGGTACAATGAGCAGTTCTTC.